Below are 14 T cell receptor beta chains sequenced from a single sample in a study of tumor-infiltrating lymphocytes in primary liver carcinoma. Co-extraction of both nucleic acids (RNA and DNA) used about 18-31 mg of unsorted bulk tissue. Synthesis of TCR beta cDNA was carried out from 500 ng total RNA with a constant-region primer. Construction of TCR beta libraries relied on three successive nested multiplex PCR rounds employing slightly modified ARM-PCR. Running 9 to 10 cycles apiece, the first two PCR rounds relied on TRBV1-TRBV30 forward primers together with a C-beta reverse primer. Via MiXCR, TCRdb re-called the multiplex PCR reads, giving one row per CDR3 protein. Of roughly 80,000 distinct CDR3 sequences in the sample, 60% to 75% were seen once. Sequenced input: liver tumor tissue from sampling region 1. The subset is: tumor region T1, superior pole. The origin of the receptors is a man aged 40-50 years with primary liver carcinoma and hepatitis B virus infection.

The rearrangement uses TRBV10-3 and TRBJ2-2; D might be TRBD1 (6 bases). There are 14 residues in the CDR3. Trimming shortened V by 7 bases and J by 4 bases, and 13 bases separated the two germline ends. Germline-derived CDR1 and CDR2 are ENHRY and SYGVKD. The CDR3 is CAITEDRITGELFF. The CDR3 bases are TGTGCCATCACCGAGGACAGAATCACCGGGGAGCTGTTTTTT.

About this clonotype: A much bigger clone sits one base away, suggesting this may be a read error. This chain links TRBV7-3 with TRBJ2-1; 9 bases fit TRBD1. Trimming took 4 bases from V and 7 from J; bases not matched to a gene: 8. The CDR3 runs 15 residues. From germline, CDR1 is SGHTA and CDR2 FQGTGA. CDR3 protein: CASSSTGQGQNEQFF. As DNA, the CDR3 is TGTGCCAGCAGCTCGACCGGACAGGGGCAAAATGAGCAGTTCTTC.

This clonotype was detected a few times. V usage is TRBV20-1 and J usage is TRBJ2-7; D may correspond to TRBD1 or TRBD2 (5 bases each). From germline, CDR1 is DFQATT and CDR2 SNEGSKA (reference sequence). V was shortened by 5 bases and J by 3 bases, with 17 bases between the two germline ends. There are 14 residues in the CDR3. Here the CDR3 DNA reads TGCAGTGCTCCACCGAAGGGACCAGGCTACGAGCAGTACTTC. Residues: CSAPPKGPGYEQYF.

As for this clonotype: The junction departs from the called germline gene at one end, perhaps through a read error. The V gene is TRBV29-1, the J gene TRBJ2-7; D is perhaps TRBD2 (5 bases). The CDR3 runs to 16 residues. In germline, CDR1 is SQVTM, CDR2 ANQGSEA. The CDR3 loop is CSVDLGRRGSSYEQYF. DNA for the CDR3: TGTAGCGTTGACCTGGGCCGACGGGGATCGAGTTACGAGCAGTACTTC.

The V gene is TRBV10-1, the J gene TRBJ2-4, with no clear D. There are 13 residues in the CDR3. The germline V gene encodes CDR1 WNHNN and CDR2 SYGVQD (reference sequence). V was pared by 0 bases and J by 10 bases, with 10 bases between. CDR3 in DNA: TGCGCCAGCAGTGAGTCTCTGGGAAATATTCAGTACTTC. Translation gives CASSESLGNIQYF.

About this clonotype itself: This CDR3 fails to terminate in the conserved phenylalanine or tryptophan, so it likely reflects a read error. The J gene is TRBJ2-2, the V gene TRBV4-1; 7 bases are shared with TRBD2. The germline V gene has CDR1 MGHRA and CDR2 YSYEKL. The CDR3 consists of 16 residues. V gave up 3 bases and J gave up 0 bases; unmatched junction bases: 4. In DNA, the CDR3 is TGCGCCAGCAGCCACAGCGGGACTACGAACACCGGGGAGCTGTTTTCT. It yields the protein CASSHSGTTNTGELFS.

This clonotype showed up many times. The gene calls are TRBV7-8 and TRBJ2-1, with 7 bases fitting TRBD1. Germline V lookup: CDR1 SGHVS, CDR2 FQNEAQ. The V gene end was trimmed by 5 bases and the J gene end by 2 bases; junction bases not matched to a gene: 6. CDR3 length: 15 amino acids. CDR3 sequence: CASSARGTAYNEQFF. The CDR3 coding sequence is TGTGCCAGCAGCGCTCGTGGGACAGCCTACAATGAGCAGTTCTTC.

For this clonotype: Mismatch with germline at one junction end may stem from a read error. This sequence joins TRBV7-9 and TRBJ2-3, with D perhaps being TRBD1 or TRBD2 (5 bases each). Germline values: CDR1 SEHNR, CDR2 FQNEAQ (reference sequence). The CDR3 covers 15 residues. The CDR3: CASSPGDRMTDTPYF. In DNA, the CDR3 is TGTGCCAGCAGCCCCGGGGATAGAATGACAGATACGCCGTATTTT.

This clonotype was observed a few times. A much larger clonotype is one base distant, so this may be a read error. The chain employs TRBV10-2 and TRBJ2-7; D is ambiguous. V was pared by 6 bases and J by 2 bases, with 17 bases between. Germline-derived CDR1 and CDR2 are WSHSY and SAAADI. This CDR3 has 15 amino acids. The CDR3 reads CASSPGRGGTYEQYF. As DNA, the CDR3 is TGCGCCAGCAGCCCCGGACGAGGTGGGACCTACGAGCAGTACTTC.

Points on this clonotype: This may be a read error: a much more frequent sequence differs by one nucleotide. The V gene is TRBV7-8, the J gene TRBJ2-2; no definite D call. V lost 1 base and J lost 4, with 13 bases in between. Germline V gene data show CDR1 as SGHVS and CDR2 as FQNEAQ. This CDR3 comprises 16 residues. The chain's CDR3 is CASSLGRRVSTGELFF. DNA of the CDR3: TGTGCCAGCAGCTTAGGACGGAGAGTGAGCACCGGGGAGCTGTTTTTT.

The rearrangement uses TRBV2 and TRBJ2-3; D is ambiguous. Germline CDR1 and CDR2: SNHLY and FYNNEI. Trimming took off 6 bases at V and 2 bases at J, with 18 bases between the two ends. This CDR3 has 16 amino acids. The CDR3 nucleotides read TGTGCCAGCAGCCCCAACGATCCCGGATTCACAGATACGCAGTATTTT. This codes for CASSPNDPGFTDTQYF.

A remark on this clonotype: At one of its ends the junction is not consistent with the germline gene, which may arise from a read error. The V and J genes are TRBV29-1 and TRBJ2-2; D possibly matches TRBD1 or TRBD2 (5 bases each). CDR3 length equals 16 residues. Germline lookup yields CDR1 SQVTM and CDR2 ANQGSEA. CDR3 in amino acids: CRVEISGGANTGDLFF. In DNA, the CDR3 is TGTAGAGTTGAAATTAGTGGGGGAGCGAACACCGGGGATCTGTTTTTT.

With respect to this clonotype: It is likely a read error, because the conserved phenylalanine at the end of the CDR3 is missing. The chain joins TRBV4-1 to TRBJ2-3, with D hard to call. In germline, CDR1 is MGHRA, CDR2 YSYEKL. The V end lost 7 bases, the J end lost 5 bases, and 22 bases lay between the germline ends. CDR3 size: 16 residues. CDR3 coding DNA: TGCGCCAGCAACCATGCCAAAATGTATGGGGTAGATACGCAGTATTTA. Amino acid sequence: CASNHAKMYGVDTQYL.

As regards this clonotype: No conserved phenylalanine or tryptophan ends this CDR3, so it is likely a read error. This rearrangement joins TRBV12-3 or TRBV12-4 to TRBJ1-6; 7 bases map to TRBD1. This CDR3 spans 15 amino acids. CDR3 amino acids: CASSSTTGCNLPLHC. The DNA of the CDR3 is TGTGCCAGCAGTTCCACGACAGGGTGTAATTTACCCCTCCACTGT.